This paragraph covers one T cell receptor (beta chain) sequence. This sample stems from a study of blood T cell repertoires in COVID-19. As for the study in general: Samples came from the United States, Italy and Spain, spanning acute and convalescent COVID-19.

Original data processing: Quantification of nucleated cells was approximated via reference gene primer amplification. Generated by immunoSEQ multiplex PCR, the TCRdb table keeps only in-frame clones and is missing some. The V and J calls and clone size were taken over from that table, and D and trimming were inferred from the DNA. The sample has some 200,000 clones, about 85% seen once. The sequenced material came from peripheral blood. The source is a man aged 70-80 years with acute or convalescent COVID-19.

The CDR3, as DNA: TGTGCCAGTAGTATGAGAGCGGGAGTAGGAAATGAGCAGTTCTTC. Its translation is CASSMRAGVGNEQFF. The genes are TRBV19 and TRBJ2-1; TRBD2 matches at 8 bases. In germline, CDR1 is LNHDA, CDR2 SQIVND (reference sequence). The junction had 8 bases not matched to a gene; V was cut back by 3 bases and J by 7 bases. The CDR3 totals 15 residues.